Detailed here is one TCR beta chain. Its antigen remains unknown. The data were obtained in a study of CD8 T cells in ankylosing spondylitis. General study results and limits: Earlier reports found some motif variants in synovial fluid and blood in reactive arthritis. Blood of patients with ankylosing spondylitis appeared to be characterized by a TCR beta motif of seven or eight highly homologous variants.

TCRdb analysed the 5' RACE reads with MiXCR anew, one entry per CDR3 protein. Seen here are around 480,000 distinct CDR3 sequences, 17% observed once, and the top ten hold 1%. The CDR3 is 15 residues long. Germline-derived CDR1 and CDR2 are MNHEY and SVGEGT. V lost 0 bases, J lost 4 bases, and 13 bases lay in between. The receptor was isolated from a male donor with ankylosing spondylitis. This chain links TRBV6-2 or TRBV6-3 with TRBJ2-7, with a weak D call TRBD2 (6 bases). The specimen was blood, either unsorted or a sorted T cell fraction (not recorded which). CDR3 loop: CASSYSWREPYEQYF. DNA for the CDR3: TGTGCCAGCAGTTACTCGTGGAGGGAACCTTACGAGCAGTACTTC.